One sample yielded the 5 T cell receptor beta chains listed below, sequenced in a study of pediatric ulcerative colitis. The rectum was sampled with one to two pinch biopsies at colonoscopy. Sequencing was performed with immunoSEQ multiplex PCR; in TCRdb, only in-frame clones are kept and a portion is missing. The table has approximately 37,000 clones, 65% to 85% seen once. Sequencing input: gut tissue. These receptors came from a boy aged 5-17 years with severe ulcerative colitis.

This clone was recorded a few times. V is TRBV7-2 and J is TRBJ2-5; the D gene could be TRBD1 or TRBD2 (7 bases each). This CDR3 is built from 17 residues. Trimming stripped 5 bases from V and 6 bases from J, with 25 bases between. Germline V lookup: CDR1 SGHTA, CDR2 FQGNSA. Here the CDR3 reads CASSPRGLVGGRQTQYF. The CDR3 nucleotides are TGTGCCAGCAGCCCCAGGGGGTTAGTGGGGGGGCGGCAGACCCAGTACTTC.

This chain's CDR3 is CASSVGRDRGVNEQFF. For the CDR3, the DNA is TGTGCCAGCAGCGTAGGTCGGGACAGGGGTGTTAATGAGCAGTTCTTC. The chain recombines TRBV9 with TRBJ2-1, with 10 bases lining up with TRBD1. Germline values: CDR1 SGDLS, CDR2 YYNGEE. This CDR3 region has 16 residues. J gave up 7 bases and V 0 bases, and 7 bases lay outside the gene matches.

This rearrangement joins TRBV7-6 to TRBJ2-1, with D perhaps matching TRBD1 (5 bases). V was trimmed by 5 bases and J by 7 bases, leaving 18 bases between them. CDR3 size: 15 residues. Germline V gene lookup returns CDR1 SGHVS and CDR2 FNYEAQ. The CDR3 nucleotides read TGTGCCAGCAGCCCTAGTGGGGCGAATGGGAATGAGCAGTTCTTC. As protein: CASSPSGANGNEQFF.

The chain carries TRBV7-2 and TRBJ2-7; D is perhaps TRBD2 (6 bases). This CDR3 is built from 11 residues. The V end lost 5 bases, the J end lost 6 bases, and 8 bases lay between the germline ends. The germline V gene has CDR1 SGHTA and CDR2 FQGNSA. CDR3 in amino acids: CASSMGGEQYF. The CDR3 nucleotides read TGTGCCAGCAGCATGGGAGGCGAGCAGTACTTC.

The chain joins TRBV5-6 to TRBJ1-3; D unresolved. V lost 0 bases to trimming and J lost 0 bases, with 7 bases between them. Germline-derived CDR1 and CDR2 are SGHDT and YYEEEE. The CDR3 spans 15 residues. DNA of the CDR3: TGTGCCAGCAGCTTGGGCGCCAGCTCTGGAAACACCATATATTTT. This encodes CASSLGASSGNTIYF.